This TCR beta chain was found in a study of T cells in women clearing cervical HPV infection. Study at large: Case blood was drawn a median approximately 150 days after lesion detection. HLA type stays a possible confounder, typing being limited.

Remarks on this clone: Read data end 3 residues before the CDR3 end; the end is taken from the germline J gene.

V was pared by 5 bases and J by 4 bases, with 11 bases between. Germline assignment: CDR1 PRHDT and CDR2 FYEKMQ (reference sequence). The CDR3 runs to 13 residues. Clones were read by immunoSEQ multiplex PCR, and TCRdb kept only the in-frame ones, dropping some. This sample's table reports 20,000 to 25,000 clones. The chain recombines TRBV13 with TRBJ1-2; unclear D gene. The TCR sequence derives from a woman aged 18 to 69 with a cervical HPV16 infection that either progressed to CIN3+ or cleared (not recorded which). Sequenced material: blood buffy coat. The CDR3 reads CASSTQTTYGYTF. The CDR3 bases that were read are TGTGCCAGCAGCACACAGACTACCTATGGC.